The rows below give T cell receptor beta chains drawn from one sample of a study of blood T cells in healthy people across ages. TCRdb re-derived calls from the 5' RACE reads in MiXCR, one entry per CDR3 protein. Of 800,000 to 950,000 distinct CDR3 sequences listed, 25% to 35% were seen once; the top ten hold roughly a tenth. These data also featured in a second study, about T cells of mothers and their children.

What was sequenced was blood. These receptors were collected from a woman aged 40-49 years in good health. CDR3s include the opening cysteine and the closing phenylalanine or tryptophan. The order of the fields is CDR3 protein, J gene, V gene.

CDR3aa: CATSSPTGGQYF
j_gene: TRBJ2-3
v_gene: TRBV15

CDR3aa: CASSQDQGREQFF
j_gene: TRBJ2-1
v_gene: TRBV4-1

CDR3aa: CASIPMGQGSAPLHF
j_gene: TRBJ1-6
v_gene: TRBV7-9

CDR3aa: CATSATGGLGEKLFF
j_gene: TRBJ1-4
v_gene: TRBV24-1

CDR3aa: CASSAWGLAGGNSSYEQYF
j_gene: TRBJ2-7
v_gene: TRBV21-1

CDR3aa: CASSAGQGVYGYTF
j_gene: TRBJ1-2
v_gene: TRBV9

CDR3aa: CASSLGGTAGAQPQHF
j_gene: TRBJ1-5
v_gene: TRBV7-2

CDR3aa: CASSSMTPPGGYTF
j_gene: TRBJ1-2
v_gene: TRBV28

CDR3aa: CASSPEGAYPQHF
j_gene: TRBJ1-5
v_gene: TRBV2

CDR3aa: CASTLSLYRTTNTEAFF
j_gene: TRBJ1-1
v_gene: TRBV19

CDR3aa: CAVSESVGAGSYNEQFF
j_gene: TRBJ2-1
v_gene: TRBV10-3

CDR3aa: CSARRGPPYNEQYF
j_gene: .
v_gene: TRBV20-1

CDR3aa: CARDGQYF
j_gene: TRBJ2-4
v_gene: TRBV12-3/TRBV12-4

CDR3aa: CASSYPTWTGGDEQYF
j_gene: TRBJ2-7
v_gene: TRBV6-2/TRBV6-3

CDR3aa: CAGSSSSYTEAFF
j_gene: TRBJ1-1
v_gene: TRBV7-2

CDR3aa: CASSISDLIARTKNIQYF
j_gene: TRBJ2-4
v_gene: TRBV12-3/TRBV12-4

CDR3aa: CSASGTSGYNEQFF
j_gene: TRBJ2-1
v_gene: TRBV20-1